Listed below are T cell receptor beta chains from one sample, sequenced in a study of blood T cell repertoires in COVID-19. The assay was immunoSEQ multiplex PCR, and TCRdb's table has in-frame clones only and misses some. Counted here are 300,000 or so clones, 80% to 90% occurring once; the ten biggest clones make up 6.5% to 9.5%. Source material: peripheral blood. Receptor source: a woman in her 50s who had recovered from COVID-19. CDR3s include the opening cysteine and the closing phenylalanine or tryptophan. A D gene is named only where the DNA matches it firmly. The size field is filled for only some rows; it gives once, few, many or a size class.

d_gene: TRBD1
v_gene: TRBV4-2
abundance: -
j_gene: TRBJ1-1
CDR3aa: CASSRDRGPYTEAFF
CDR3nt: TGTGCCAGCAGCCGCGACAGGGGGCCCTACACTGAAGCTTTCTTT

d_gene: -
v_gene: TRBV3-1/TRBV3-2
abundance: -
j_gene: TRBJ1-3
CDR3aa: CASSQGQGFGNTIYF
CDR3nt: TGTGCCAGCAGCCAAGGTCAGGGTTTTGGAAACACCATATATTTT

d_gene: -
v_gene: TRBV6-6
abundance: -
j_gene: TRBJ1-2
CDR3aa: CASSDYTGANYGYTF
CDR3nt: TGTGCCAGCAGTGACTACACAGGCGCTAACTATGGCTACACCTTC

d_gene: -
v_gene: TRBV7-9
abundance: few
j_gene: TRBJ2-1
CDR3aa: CASSSRSSYNEQFF
CDR3nt: TGTGCCAGCAGCTCCCGCAGCTCCTACAATGAGCAGTTCTTC

d_gene: -
v_gene: TRBV27
abundance: -
j_gene: TRBJ1-5
CDR3aa: CASSFSRSNQPQHF
CDR3nt: TGTGCCAGCAGTTTCTCCCGTAGCAATCAGCCCCAGCATTTT

d_gene: -
v_gene: TRBV4-3
abundance: -
j_gene: TRBJ1-3
CDR3aa: CASSQGRSPSGNTIYF
CDR3nt: TGCGCCAGCAGCCAAGGACGGAGTCCCTCTGGAAACACCATATATTTT

d_gene: TRBD1
v_gene: TRBV6-5
abundance: -
j_gene: TRBJ2-2
CDR3aa: CASSRQGTGELFF
CDR3nt: TGTGCCAGCAGCCGACAGGGCACCGGGGAGCTGTTTTTT

d_gene: -
v_gene: TRBV9
abundance: -
j_gene: TRBJ2-1
CDR3aa: CASSHKQDPYNEQFF
CDR3nt: TGTGCCAGCAGCCATAAACAGGATCCATACAATGAGCAGTTCTTC

d_gene: -
v_gene: TRBV5-5
abundance: -
j_gene: TRBJ1-4
CDR3aa: CASSPGHSNEKLFF
CDR3nt: TGTGCCAGCAGCCCGGGACATTCTAATGAAAAACTGTTTTTT

d_gene: -
v_gene: TRBV27
abundance: -
j_gene: TRBJ1-6
CDR3aa: CASSGRRDSSPSSYNSPLHF
CDR3nt: TGTGCCAGCAGTGGGAGACGCGATAGTTCTCCGAGCTCCTATAATTCACCCCTCCACTTT

d_gene: TRBD1
v_gene: TRBV5-1
abundance: -
j_gene: TRBJ2-3
CDR3aa: CASSWAGQGATDTQYF
CDR3nt: TGCGCCAGCAGCTGGGCGGGACAGGGGGCCACAGATACGCAGTATTTT

d_gene: TRBD1
v_gene: TRBV6-6
abundance: -
j_gene: TRBJ2-5
CDR3aa: CASSRGTGSVPQETQYF
CDR3nt: TGTGCCAGCAGTCGCGGGACAGGAAGTGTCCCACAGGAGACCCAGTACTTC

d_gene: TRBD2
v_gene: TRBV5-4
abundance: -
j_gene: TRBJ2-2
CDR3aa: CASTPFGGSGELFF
CDR3nt: TGTGCCAGCACCCCTTTCGGGGGGAGCGGGGAGCTGTTTTTT

d_gene: -
v_gene: TRBV20-1
abundance: -
j_gene: TRBJ2-3
CDR3aa: CSASWPSGTDTQYF
CDR3nt: TGCAGTGCTAGTTGGCCTAGCGGCACAGATACGCAGTATTTT

d_gene: -
v_gene: TRBV25-1
abundance: -
j_gene: TRBJ1-2
CDR3aa: CASSESSQWGYTF
CDR3nt: TGTGCCAGCAGTGAATCGTCGCAGTGGGGCTACACCTTC

d_gene: -
v_gene: TRBV7-2
abundance: few
j_gene: TRBJ2-7
CDR3aa: CASSLVFQGSYEQYF
CDR3nt: TGTGCCAGCAGCTTAGTATTCCAGGGTTCCTACGAGCAGTACTTC

d_gene: TRBD1
v_gene: TRBV2
abundance: -
j_gene: TRBJ2-4
CDR3aa: CASREQGASKNIQYF
CDR3nt: TGTGCCAGCAGGGAACAGGGGGCCTCCAAAAACATTCAGTACTTC

d_gene: -
v_gene: TRBV5-1
abundance: -
j_gene: TRBJ1-3
CDR3aa: CASSPRSSGNTIYF
CDR3nt: TGCGCCAGCAGCCCTCGTAGCTCTGGAAACACCATATATTTT

d_gene: -
v_gene: TRBV6-6
abundance: -
j_gene: TRBJ2-1
CDR3aa: CASSYSPSRRYNEQFF
CDR3nt: TGTGCCAGCAGTTACTCGCCTAGCAGAAGATACAATGAGCAGTTCTTC

d_gene: TRBD1
v_gene: TRBV5-4
abundance: -
j_gene: TRBJ1-2
CDR3aa: CASSLGGQGERGYTF
CDR3nt: TGTGCCAGCAGCTTGGGTGGACAGGGGGAACGGGGCTACACCTTC

d_gene: TRBD2
v_gene: TRBV27
abundance: -
j_gene: TRBJ2-3
CDR3aa: CASSRTSGFLGDTQYF
CDR3nt: TGTGCCAGCAGTCGAACTAGCGGGTTCTTGGGGGATACGCAGTATTTT

d_gene: TRBD1
v_gene: TRBV28
abundance: -
j_gene: TRBJ2-3
CDR3aa: CASSSPGQTDTQYF
CDR3nt: TGTGCCAGCAGCTCGCCGGGACAGACAGATACGCAGTATTTT

d_gene: -
v_gene: TRBV11-2
abundance: -
j_gene: TRBJ2-7
CDR3aa: CASSLGGLGEQYF
CDR3nt: TGTGCCAGCAGCCTCGGGGGTCTGGGCGAGCAGTACTTC

d_gene: -
v_gene: TRBV19
abundance: -
j_gene: TRBJ2-3
CDR3aa: CASKASSDTQYF
CDR3nt: TGTGCCAGTAAAGCGTCATCCGATACGCAGTATTTT

d_gene: TRBD1
v_gene: TRBV7-2
abundance: -
j_gene: TRBJ2-7
CDR3aa: CASRRFGTGVSYEQYF
CDR3nt: TGTGCCAGCAGAAGATTTGGGACAGGCGTCTCCTACGAGCAGTACTTC

d_gene: TRBD2
v_gene: TRBV2
abundance: few
j_gene: TRBJ2-1
CDR3aa: CASSLTSGLVYEQFF
CDR3nt: TGTGCCAGCAGTTTGACTAGCGGGTTAGTGTATGAGCAGTTCTTC

d_gene: -
v_gene: TRBV20-1
abundance: -
j_gene: TRBJ2-5
CDR3aa: CSAPIAETQYF
CDR3nt: TGCAGTGCTCCAATCGCGGAGACCCAGTACTTC

d_gene: -
v_gene: TRBV4-2
abundance: few
j_gene: TRBJ1-2
CDR3aa: CASSQDRKQGSGYTF
CDR3nt: TGTGCCAGCAGCCAAGACCGAAAGCAGGGTTCTGGCTACACCTTC

d_gene: -
v_gene: TRBV7-9
abundance: -
j_gene: TRBJ2-1
CDR3aa: CASSLEQGFAQFF
CDR3nt: TGTGCCAGCAGCTTAGAGCAGGGTTTTGCGCAGTTCTTC

d_gene: -
v_gene: TRBV12-5
abundance: -
j_gene: TRBJ2-1
CDR3aa: CASGLGGRVNEQFF
CDR3nt: TGTGCTAGTGGTTTGGGCGGGCGGGTCAATGAGCAGTTCTTC

d_gene: -
v_gene: TRBV28
abundance: -
j_gene: TRBJ1-5
CDR3aa: CASSVLYSNQPQHF
CDR3nt: TGTGCCAGCAGTGTCCTATATAGCAATCAGCCCCAGCATTTT

d_gene: -
v_gene: TRBV19
abundance: -
j_gene: TRBJ1-5
CDR3aa: CASSRQVENQPQHF
CDR3nt: TGTGCCAGTAGTAGGCAGGTTGAGAATCAGCCCCAGCATTTT

d_gene: TRBD1
v_gene: TRBV10-3
abundance: -
j_gene: TRBJ1-1
CDR3aa: CASREAGGGTEAFF
CDR3nt: TGTGCCTCGCGGGAGGCAGGGGGTGGCACTGAAGCTTTCTTT

d_gene: TRBD1
v_gene: TRBV18
abundance: -
j_gene: TRBJ1-4
CDR3aa: CASSAGTGGTNEKLFF
CDR3nt: TGTGCCAGCTCAGCCGGGACAGGGGGCACTAATGAAAAACTGTTTTTT

d_gene: -
v_gene: TRBV28
abundance: -
j_gene: TRBJ1-6
CDR3aa: CASSLGGVNSPLHF
CDR3nt: TGTGCCAGCAGTCTCGGGGGTGTCAATTCACCCCTCCACTTT

d_gene: TRBD1
v_gene: TRBV11-2
abundance: -
j_gene: TRBJ2-1
CDR3aa: CASSVGTAYNEQFF
CDR3nt: TGTGCCAGCAGCGTAGGGACAGCTTACAATGAGCAGTTCTTC

d_gene: -
v_gene: TRBV19
abundance: once
j_gene: TRBJ2-3
CDR3aa: CASFWANTQYF
CDR3nt: TGTGCCAGTTTCTGGGCAAATACGCAGTATTTT

d_gene: TRBD1
v_gene: TRBV28
abundance: -
j_gene: TRBJ1-2
CDR3aa: CASSLGGQNYGYTF
CDR3nt: TGTGCCAGCAGTTTGGGGGGACAGAACTATGGCTACACCTTC

d_gene: -
v_gene: TRBV5-1
abundance: -
j_gene: TRBJ1-2
CDR3aa: CASSLQQEYGYTF
CDR3nt: TGCGCCAGCAGCTTACAACAGGAATATGGCTACACCTTC

d_gene: -
v_gene: TRBV30
abundance: -
j_gene: TRBJ2-7
CDR3aa: CAWSREGTGRYEQYF
CDR3nt: TGTGCCTGGAGTCGGGAGGGGACAGGGCGCTACGAGCAGTACTTC

d_gene: TRBD1
v_gene: TRBV4-2
abundance: -
j_gene: TRBJ1-6
CDR3aa: CASSRETGEGSPLHF
CDR3nt: TGTGCCAGCAGCCGGGAGACAGGGGAAGGCTCACCCCTCCACTTT

d_gene: -
v_gene: TRBV7-6
abundance: -
j_gene: TRBJ2-5
CDR3aa: CASSLGQQETQYF
CDR3nt: TGTGCCAGCAGCTTAGGACAGCAAGAGACCCAGTACTTC

d_gene: -
v_gene: TRBV18
abundance: -
j_gene: TRBJ2-7
CDR3aa: CASSTGLDSYEQYF
CDR3nt: TGTGCCAGCTCAACCGGGCTTGACAGCTACGAGCAGTACTTC

d_gene: TRBD2
v_gene: TRBV19
abundance: -
j_gene: TRBJ2-3
CDR3aa: CASSIGLAGGPDTQYF
CDR3nt: TGTGCCAGTAGTATAGGGTTAGCGGGAGGGCCAGATACGCAGTATTTT

d_gene: -
v_gene: TRBV13
abundance: -
j_gene: TRBJ1-1
CDR3aa: CASSRLGAAFF
CDR3nt: TGTGCCAGCAGCCGGTTGGGGGCAGCTTTCTTT

d_gene: TRBD2
v_gene: TRBV5-1
abundance: few
j_gene: TRBJ2-1
CDR3aa: CASSARTSDSGEQFF
CDR3nt: TGCGCCAGCAGCGCCCGGACTAGCGATAGTGGTGAGCAGTTCTTC